This T cell receptor (beta chain) derives from a study of blood T cell repertoires in COVID-19. This table comes from immunoSEQ multiplex PCR, and its TCRdb copy is limited to in-frame clones, with some not included. Of a few hundred thousand clones listed, 80% to 85% are singletons. Germline values: CDR1 SGHRS, CDR2 YFSETQ. This CDR3 has 14 residues. With V trimmed by 3 bases and J by 2 bases, 2 bases remained unmatched. The TCR was taken from a woman aged 50 to 60 who had recovered from COVID-19. The sample taken for sequencing was PBMCs or T cells enriched from blood (not recorded which). The rearrangement uses TRBV5-1 and TRBJ2-7, with 10 nucleotides matching TRBD1. CDR3 nucleotide sequence: TGCGCCAGCAGCTGGACAGGGGGGACCTACGAGCAGTACTTC. It is translated as CASSWTGGTYEQYF.